Listed below are T cell receptor beta chains from one sample, sequenced in a study of T cell changes during pregnancy in multiple sclerosis. The repertoire was sequenced with immunoSEQ multiplex PCR; TCRdb's copy has only in-frame clones and lacks some. The data show more than 55,000 clones, roughly 90% seen once. Sequences were derived from peripheral blood, sampled in the second trimester of pregnancy. These TCRs come from a female donor with multiple sclerosis, enrolled in a pregnancy study. Both conserved end residues are part of each CDR3. Each record gives: CDR3 protein, CDR3 DNA, V gene, J gene, clone size, D gene. The D gene is left open where the match is weak. Expanded clones are given a class, and other clones once, few, many or no size at all.

CASRGTDTQYF	TGTGCCAGTCGGGGCACAGATACGCAGTATTTT	TRBV19	TRBJ2-3	NA	NA
CAGETGGAYEQYF	TGTGCCGGGGAGACAGGGGGAGCCTACGAGCAGTACTTC	TRBV2	TRBJ2-7	NA	TRBD1
CASSLNVQGRTEAFF	TGTGCCAGCAGCTTGAATGTGCAGGGGCGTACTGAAGCTTTCTTT	TRBV7-2	TRBJ1-1	once	NA
CASGSPGAVEQYF	TGTGCCAGCGGGAGTCCCGGAGCCGTCGAGCAGTACTTC	TRBV6-1	TRBJ2-7	many	NA
CSVGRLAGVTDTQYF	TGCAGCGTTGGAAGGCTAGCGGGAGTAACAGATACGCAGTATTTT	TRBV29-1	TRBJ2-3	NA	TRBD2
CASIQGGEQFF	TGTGCCAGCATCCAAGGGGGTGAGCAGTTCTTC	TRBV27	TRBJ2-1	NA	NA
CASSIGQPNEQYF	TGTGCCAGCAGCATTGGACAGCCTAACGAGCAGTACTTC	TRBV7-9	TRBJ2-7	NA	NA
CATSRDRRYYNEQFF	TGTGCCACCAGCAGAGATCGCAGGTACTACAATGAGCAGTTCTTC	TRBV15	TRBJ2-1	NA	NA
CASKTGLVDEQYF	TGTGCCAGCAAGACGGGACTAGTAGACGAGCAGTACTTC	TRBV6-6	TRBJ2-7	NA	TRBD2
CASSAYAHRGMSNQPQHF	TGTGCCAGCAGTGCGTATGCACACAGGGGCATGAGCAATCAGCCCCAGCATTTT	TRBV6-1	TRBJ1-5	once	TRBD1
CASSLMSGGEAFF	TGTGCCAGCAGCTTAATGTCAGGGGGCGAAGCTTTCTTT	TRBV11-3	TRBJ1-1	NA	TRBD1
CASSLRTGWNGYTF	TGTGCCAGCTCACTCAGGACAGGATGGAATGGCTACACCTTC	TRBV18	TRBJ1-2	NA	TRBD1
CASTGGVGNTIYF	TGTGCCAGCACAGGAGGGGTCGGAAACACCATATATTTT	TRBV27	TRBJ1-3	NA	NA
CASSQIAGPRALLYEQYF	TGTGCCAGCAGCCAGATAGCGGGGCCAAGGGCTTTGTTGTACGAGCAGTACTTC	TRBV5-6	TRBJ2-7	NA	TRBD2
CASSWGQGVSYEQYF	TGTGCCAGCAGTTGGGGACAGGGGGTCTCCTACGAGCAGTACTTC	TRBV27	TRBJ2-7	NA	TRBD1